These 17 T cell receptor beta chains share one sample of origin, sequenced in a study of shared clonotypes between healthy human individuals. Here immunoSEQ multiplex PCR was the method, and the copy in TCRdb shows in-frame clones only, minus some. The data contain 2.5 million or so clones, approximately 92% of them singletons. Sequencing was carried out using naive CD4+ T cells sorted from blood. Documented subset: CD45RA+ positively selected. Receptor source: a man aged 18 to 30 in good health.

The chain has TRBV18 and TRBJ1-5, with D hard to call. The CDR3 is 13 residues long. The germline V gene encodes CDR1 KGHSH and CDR2 LQKENI. V lost 4 bases and J lost 9, with 13 bases in between. CDR3 nucleotides: TGTGCCAGCTCACACGGGCGGGATTGGCCCCAGCATTTT. Translating gives CASSHGRDWPQHF.

The V call is TRBV9, the J call TRBJ2-5; D could derive from TRBD1 or TRBD2 (5 bases each). This CDR3 contains 14 residues. CDR1 is SGDLS, CDR2 YYNGEE, per germline. Trimming pared 4 bases from V and 2 bases from J, leaving 12 bases between. The CDR3 is CASSTTGTQETQYF. CDR3 nucleotide sequence: TGTGCCAGCAGCACAACCGGGACGCAAGAGACCCAGTACTTC.

This chain joins TRBV5-4 and TRBJ2-1; D call uncertain. The CDR3 totals 12 residues. With 0 bases removed from V and 7 bases from J, the gap between germline ends came to 5 bases. Germline lookup yields CDR1 SGHNT and CDR2 YYREEE (reference sequence). The CDR3 sequence: CASSLVQNEQFF. For the CDR3, the DNA is TGTGCCAGCAGCTTGGTCCAAAATGAGCAGTTCTTC. The whole variable domain, filled in from reference TRBV5-4 and TRBJ2-1, reads ETGVTQSPTHLIKTRGQQVTLRCSSQSGHNTVSWYQQALGQGPQFIFQYYREEENGRGNFPPRFSGLQFPNYSSELNVNALELDDSALYLCASSLVQNEQFFGPGTRLTVL.

Comments on this clone: This same CDR3 is encoded by further DNA sequences in the sample. V and J are TRBV10-3 and TRBJ2-7; no reliable D call. This CDR3 contains 13 residues. Germline-derived CDR1 and CDR2 are ENHRY and SYGVKD. With 3 bases removed from V and 3 bases from J, the gap between germline ends came to 9 bases. The DNA of the CDR3 is TGTGCCATCAGTGAATCCCCCGGCTACGAGCAGTACTTC. Translated, it gives CAISESPGYEQYF.

The chain carries TRBV5-1 and TRBJ2-1, with 8 bases matching TRBD2. The CDR3 is 16 amino acids. V was clipped by 0 bases and J by 7 bases; unmatched bases: 9. Germline assignment: CDR1 SGHRS and CDR2 YFSETQ. The DNA of the CDR3 is TGCGCCAGCAGCTTGGGAGTTAGCGGGGTAGTAAATGAGCAGTTCTTC. Its protein is CASSLGVSGVVNEQFF.

Turning to this clone: Other DNA sequences within the sample encode an identical CDR3. The chain employs TRBV5-1 and TRBJ2-1; TRBD2 is a possible D gene (5 bases). The CDR3 is made up of 14 amino acids. V was clipped by 0 bases and J by 8 bases, with 12 bases between them. The germline V gene encodes CDR1 SGHRS and CDR2 YFSETQ. The CDR3 DNA is TGCGCCAGCAGCTTGGGTGGGGTCGGGGATGAGCAGTTCTTC. It codes for CASSLGGVGDEQFF.

Here the CDR3 DNA reads TGTGCCAGCAGCTTTGGTCGGAGGGTTGAGCAGTACTTC. Amino acid sequence: CASSFGRRVEQYF. This chain uses TRBV5-5 with TRBJ2-7; tentatively, D is TRBD2 (6 bases). V was pared by 2 bases and J by 7 bases, with 13 bases between. The germline V gene encodes CDR1 SGHKS and CDR2 YYEKEE (reference sequence). This CDR3 is built from 13 residues. The full variable domain, in which reference TRBV5-5 and TRBJ2-7 provide the parts outside the CDR3, is DAGVTQSPTHLIKTRGQQVTLRCSPISGHKSVSWYQQVLGQGPQFIFQYYEKEERGRGNFPDRFSARQFPNYSSELNVNALLLGDSALYLCASSFGRRVEQYFGPGTRLTVT.

In this sample, this clone turned up once. The V and J genes are TRBV6-1 and TRBJ1-5; 10 nucleotides align to TRBD1. The ends lost 4 bases at V and 1 base at J; junction bases unmatched: 7. The germline V gene encodes CDR1 MNHNS and CDR2 SASEGT. CDR3 size: 17 residues. In DNA, the CDR3 is TGTGCCAGCAGTGCCCGACAGGGGGCAGGGAGCAATCAGCCCCAGCATTTT. It is translated as CASSARQGAGSNQPQHF.

J is TRBJ2-2 and V is TRBV30, with D maybe TRBD2 (5 bases). Deletions cut 3 bases from V and 6 bases from J, with 11 bases between. The V gene's germline CDR1 is GTSNPN and CDR2 SVGIG (reference sequence). This CDR3 spans 13 amino acids. CDR3: CAWRPLGPGELFF. The CDR3 DNA reads as TGTGCCTGGAGACCACTAGGGCCCGGGGAGCTGTTTTTT.

In this sample, this clone turned up once. V is TRBV7-2 and J is TRBJ2-3; 7 bases line up with TRBD2. Losses at the gene ends were 5 bases for V and 2 bases for J; bases not matched to a gene: 10. Germline CDR1 reads SGHTA; CDR2 reads FQGNSA. The CDR3 contains 16 residues. CDR3 sequence (DNA): TGTGCCAGCAGCAGGAGCGGGATCTCTTTCACAGATACGCAGTATTTT. Its translation: CASSRSGISFTDTQYF.

CDR3 region: CASSFTGGTGELFF. The CDR3 DNA reads as TGCGCCAGCAGTTTCACAGGGGGTACCGGGGAGCTGTTTTTT. The chain has TRBV10-2 and TRBJ2-2, with TRBD1 identical over 8 bases. The CDR3 covers 14 residues. With 5 bases clipped from V and 5 bases from J, the junction kept 4 bases outside the gene matches. Looked up from germline, CDR1 is WSHSY and CDR2 is SAAADI.

The chain carries TRBV30 and TRBJ1-2; the D gene is possibly TRBD1 (6 bases). This CDR3 comprises 13 residues. V lost 4 bases and J lost 4, with 13 bases in between. Germline V gene lookup returns CDR1 GTSNPN and CDR2 SVGIG (reference sequence). The CDR3 sequence is CAWTGDWSYGYTF. The CDR3 region has the DNA TGTGCCTGGACAGGGGATTGGAGCTATGGCTACACCTTC.

This chain joins TRBV5-1 and TRBJ2-1, with 10 nucleotides matching TRBD2. Germline V lookup: CDR1 SGHRS, CDR2 YFSETQ. CDR3 length: 15 amino acids. J was trimmed by 7 bases and V by 7 bases; bases with no gene match: 11. CDR3 nucleotides: TGCGCCAGCGACTCAAGCGGGGGGGCCGAAAATGAGCAGTTCTTC. It is translated as CASDSSGGAENEQFF.

The gene calls are TRBV5-6 and TRBJ1-3; D may be TRBD1 (6 bases). CDR3 length: 16 residues. Trimming pared 0 bases from V and 4 bases from J, leaving 14 bases between. In germline, CDR1 is SGHDT, CDR2 YYEEEE. The CDR3 coding sequence is TGTGCCAGCAGCTTGGCCGTGTCGGGGGCCGGAAACACCATATATTTT. It is translated as CASSLAVSGAGNTIYF.

The CDR3: CSARGRHTDTQYF. The CDR3 DNA is TGCAGCGCTCGGGGCCGACACACAGATACGCAGTATTTT. The chain carries TRBV29-1 and TRBJ2-3, with D perhaps TRBD1 or TRBD2 (5 bases each). Germline values: CDR1 SQVTM, CDR2 ANQGSEA. V was shortened by 7 bases and J by 2 bases, with 13 bases between the two germline ends. The CDR3 extends over 13 amino acids.

This clone was picked up one time. The chain carries TRBV28 and TRBJ1-4; maybe TRBD1 (5 bases). This CDR3 comprises 15 residues. V lost 6 bases, J lost 1 base, and 12 bases lay in between. CDR1 MDHEN and CDR2 SYDVKM come from the germline V gene. CDR3 in DNA: TGTGCCAGCAGACCGTCGGGGGGAACTAATGAAAAACTGTTTTTT. This encodes CASRPSGGTNEKLFF.

CDR3 nucleotides: TGCGCCAGCGAGCGGGGGGGCAACACAGATACGCAGTATTTT. Translated, it gives CASERGGNTDTQYF. The chain joins TRBV5-1 to TRBJ2-3; the match to TRBD2 covers 10 bases. V lost 7 bases, J lost 2 bases, and 4 bases stayed unmatched. This CDR3 has 14 residues. CDR1 is SGHRS, CDR2 YFSETQ, per germline.